In this sample, the clone carrying this TCR beta chain turned up a few times. No antigen is known for it. These data are taken from a study of early T cells in non-severe SARS-CoV-2 infection. The wider study: From unsorted whole blood, bulk RNA was sequenced, and the chains remained unpaired. Study-level points and caveats: VDJdb matching skewed toward anti-spike CD8 responses, missing private and CD4 specificities.

Researchers tagged individual cDNA molecules with unique molecular identifiers. TCRdb reprocessed the 5' RACE reads via MiXCR and lists one record per CDR3 protein. The table records fewer than 130,000 distinct CDR3 sequences, approximately 12% of them present only once. V lost 6 bases to trimming and J lost 2 bases, with 10 bases between them. The CDR3 sequence is 13 residues long. CDR1 is SEHNR, CDR2 FQNEAQ, per germline (reference sequence). The starting material was whole blood, obtained at baseline. The source is an adult who was a healthcare worker with PCR-confirmed SARS-CoV-2 infection or an uninfected control (not recorded which). The chain has TRBV7-9 and TRBJ1-2; tentatively, D is TRBD1 (5 bases). The DNA of the CDR3 is TGTGCCAGCAGGGGGACGGAGAACTATGGCTACACCTTC. Translation: CASRGTENYGYTF.